These 17 T cell receptor beta chains were all obtained from the same sample, sequenced in a study of blood T cell repertoires in COVID-19. Data came from immunoSEQ multiplex PCR; TCRdb stores just in-frame clones and leaves some out. Here the sample spans under 100,000 clones, roughly 87% being singletons. Material for sequencing was peripheral blood. These receptor sequences come from a male donor with acute or convalescent COVID-19.

This clone was seen only once. The chain uses TRBV19 and TRBJ2-7; D is perhaps TRBD2 (5 bases). Germline V gene lookup returns CDR1 LNHDA and CDR2 SQIVND (reference sequence). V lost 3 bases to trimming and J lost 3 bases, with 15 bases between them. The CDR3 is 15 residues long. DNA of the CDR3: TGTGCCAGTAGTATTCAATGGGGAGCCAACTACGAGCAGTACTTC. Residues: CASSIQWGANYEQYF.

The chain employs TRBV6-2 or TRBV6-3 and TRBJ2-5, with 7 positions matching TRBD1. Germline V gene data show CDR1 as MNHEY and CDR2 as SVGEGT. Trimming took 6 bases from V and 9 from J; bases not matched to a gene: 16. This CDR3 has 15 amino acids. CDR3 sequence (DNA): TGTGCCAGCAGCCAAACGGGACAGCCCTCTGGGGCCCAGTACTTC. Amino acids: CASSQTGQPSGAQYF.

The CDR3 spells CSASLGQAGNEQFF. The CDR3 coding sequence is TGCAGCGCCTCCCTCGGACAGGCAGGCAATGAGCAGTTCTTC. The V gene is TRBV29-1, the J gene TRBJ2-1, with 7 bases fitting TRBD1. Trimming took 7 bases from V and 6 from J; bases not matched to a gene: 12. The germline gives CDR1 SQVTM, CDR2 ANQGSEA. This CDR3 is built from 14 residues.

The V call is TRBV5-1, the J call TRBJ1-1, with TRBD1 matching over 8 bases. CDR3 size: 15 residues. CDR1 is SGHRS and CDR2 is YFSETQ in the germline V gene. The J segment lost 5 bases and the V segment lost 0 bases, leaving 6 bases of the junction unmatched. The CDR3 is CASSLETGGMTEAFF. CDR3 sequence (DNA): TGCGCCAGCAGCTTGGAAACAGGGGGAATGACTGAAGCTTTCTTT.

V gene TRBV13 combines with J gene TRBJ2-3; 8 bases are shared with TRBD2. CDR3 size: 17 residues. Germline CDR1 and CDR2: PRHDT and FYEKMQ (reference sequence). V was clipped by 5 bases and J by 10 bases; unmatched bases: 20. The CDR3 coding sequence is TGTGCCAGCAGCCCCCGTGCCACTAGCGGTCCGGGTGGTGCGCAGTATTTT. Translation: CASSPRATSGPGGAQYF. The full variable domain, rest sourced from reference TRBV13 and TRBJ2-3, is AAGVIQSPRHLIKEKRETATLKCYPIPRHDTVYWYQQGPGQDPQFLISFYEKMQSDKGSIPDRFSAQQFSDYHSELNMSSLELGDSALYFCASSPRATSGPGGAQYFGPGTRLTVL.

V gene TRBV5-1 combines with J gene TRBJ2-1; tentative D call: TRBD2 (6 bases). Trimming left V 3 bases short and J 4 bases short, with 14 bases between. There are 15 residues in the CDR3. Germline lookup yields CDR1 SGHRS and CDR2 YFSETQ. The CDR3 is CASSSGGLTYNEQFF. The CDR3 DNA follows: TGCGCCAGCAGCTCCGGGGGACTTACATACAATGAGCAGTTCTTC.

J is TRBJ2-1 and V is TRBV19, with a tentative D call TRBD2 (7 bases). Germline V gene lookup returns CDR1 LNHDA and CDR2 SQIVND (reference sequence). Trimming took 7 bases from V and 6 from J, leaving 19 bases between them. The CDR3 spans 15 residues. CDR3 protein: CASTAVGGALNEQFF. The CDR3 nucleotides read TGTGCCAGTACCGCGGTGGGGGGGGCCCTCAATGAGCAGTTCTTC.

This rearrangement joins TRBV3-1 (or the pseudogene TRBV3-2) to TRBJ2-5; TRBD2 is a possible D gene (7 bases). The germline V and J ends were trimmed by 3 bases and 6 bases, with 20 bases remaining between them. This CDR3 is 16 amino acids long. Germline V gives CDR1 LGHDT, CDR2 YNNKEL (reference sequence). This chain's CDR3 is CASSQSKGGGGQTQYF. CDR3 DNA sequence: TGTGCCAGCAGCCAGAGTAAGGGGGGCGGGGGACAGACCCAGTACTTC.

This clone was picked up a small number of times. The V and J genes are TRBV19 and TRBJ2-3; 10 bases map to TRBD1. CDR1 is LNHDA, CDR2 SQIVND, per germline (reference sequence). Trimming cost V 5 bases and J 2 bases; bases outside gene matches: 7. This CDR3 is built from 16 residues. CDR3 in DNA: TGTGCCAGTAGTTTCGGACAGGGGGGGACCACAGATACGCAGTATTTT. It yields the protein CASSFGQGGTTDTQYF.

This chain connects TRBV10-2 to TRBJ2-3; 11 nucleotides line up with TRBD2. CDR1 WSHSY and CDR2 SAAADI come from the germline V gene. This CDR3 is built from 15 residues. V was clipped by 6 bases and J by 4 bases; unmatched bases: 6. The CDR3: CASRDVAGGPDTQYF. The CDR3 DNA follows: TGCGCCAGCAGAGATGTAGCGGGGGGGCCAGATACGCAGTATTTT.

The rearrangement links TRBV27 to TRBJ2-1; 10 bases map to TRBD1. This CDR3 region has 15 residues. CDR1 and CDR2 from the germline V gene are MNHEY and SMNVEV (reference sequence). The V gene end was trimmed by 6 bases and the J gene end by 2 bases; junction bases not matched to a gene: 4. The CDR3 is CASSPDRGPYNEQFF. CDR3 nucleotide sequence: TGTGCCAGCAGCCCCGACAGGGGGCCCTACAATGAGCAGTTCTTC.

In nucleotides, the CDR3 is TGTGCCAGCTCACCTTCGACCGACTTCTATGGCTACACCTTC. This translates into CASSPSTDFYGYTF. J is TRBJ1-2 and V is TRBV18; the D is unclear. Trimming stripped 3 bases from V and 4 bases from J, with 12 bases between. The CDR3 spans 14 residues. Germline V gene data show CDR1 as KGHSH and CDR2 as LQKENI.

This sequence joins TRBV11-2 and TRBJ2-3; 8 bases are shared with TRBD2. J lost 8 bases, V lost 1 base, and 11 bases had no gene match. The CDR3 has 16 amino acids. Germline V gene lookup returns CDR1 SGHAT and CDR2 FQNNGV. CDR3 protein: CASSLAPGGAVITQYF. As DNA, the CDR3 is TGTGCCAGCAGCTTAGCCCCGGGGGGGGCCGTTATTACGCAGTATTTT.

The CDR3 loop reads CASSPGGPVKNIQYF. CDR3 DNA: TGTGCCAGCAGCCCGGGGGGGCCGGTCAAAAACATTCAGTACTTC. The chain joins TRBV5-4 to TRBJ2-4, with 8 bases matching TRBD2. Germline V gene sequence: CDR1 SGHNT, CDR2 YYREEE (reference sequence). The CDR3 has 15 amino acids. The ends lost 4 bases at V and 3 bases at J; junction bases unmatched: 6.

The gene calls are TRBV3-1 (or the pseudogene TRBV3-2) and TRBJ2-3, with D possibly being TRBD1 (6 bases). The CDR3 runs to 15 residues. The germline V and J ends were trimmed by 1 base and 2 bases, with 10 bases remaining between them. CDR1 is LGHDT and CDR2 is YNNKEL in the germline V gene (reference sequence). The CDR3 loop reads CASSQARTDTDTQYF. Written as DNA, the CDR3 is TGTGCCAGCAGCCAAGCGAGGACAGACACAGATACGCAGTATTTT.

The V gene is TRBV6-1, the J gene TRBJ1-6; unclear D gene. The CDR3 runs 13 residues. The germline gives CDR1 MNHNS, CDR2 SASEGT. Deletions cut 3 bases from V and 4 bases from J, with 4 bases between. CDR3 bases: TGTGCCAGCAGTGACGGGTATAATTCACCCCTCCACTTT. It translates to CASSDGYNSPLHF.

The V and J genes are TRBV11-2 and TRBJ2-5; the match to TRBD2 covers 9 bases. The germline CDR1 and CDR2 sequences are SGHAT and FQNNGV. CDR3 length: 16 amino acids. With V trimmed by 5 bases and J by 0 bases, 7 bases remained unmatched. CDR3 amino acids: CASSKILAGDQETQYF. Written as DNA, the CDR3 is TGTGCCAGCAGCAAAATATTAGCGGGGGACCAAGAGACCCAGTACTTC. The variable domain in full, completed from reference TRBV11-2 and TRBJ2-5, reads EAGVAQSPRYKIIEKRQSVAFWCNPISGHATLYWYQQILGQGPKLLIQFQNNGVVDDSQLPKDRFSAERLKGVDSTLKIQPAKLEDSAVYLCASSKILAGDQETQYFGPGTRLLVL.